This entry features one T cell receptor beta chain sequence. Its antigen target is currently unknown. Qualities for individual bases were not recorded, and no much larger clone is one base off. CDR1 and CDR2 are drawn from the germline V gene: LGHNA, YSLEER. V is trimmed back by 4 bases and J by 8 bases, and the junction contains 9 bases that no gene match accounts for. There are 15 amino acids in the CDR3, from cysteine to phenylalanine inclusive. Only CDR3 DNA remains: 45 bases, in frame from the first base. The method behind the library was the immunoSEQ multiplex PCR assay. Here the immuneACCESS table is served through TCRdb, limited to in-frame sequences with V and J called. Missing clones are a known gap in these copies; in checked studies unresolved V genes cover under half, and the rest lacks a known reason. The sample table records some 100,000 clones; over 85% of these occur just once. Under 4% of the sample is in the top ten clones.

The data were obtained in a study of control samples from healthy donors and cancer patients (dated by TCRdb to 2019 to 2021). The sequenced sample was blood. The TCR sequence derives from a human donor in good health. The donor label of this sample is uncertain. The V and J segments used are TRBV4-3 and TRBJ1-4; TRBD1 matches 8 bases in the middle. The nucleotide sequence reads TGCGCCAGCAGCCCTCAGTCCAGGGGGCGAGAAAAACTGTTTTTT. The encoded protein is CASSPQSRGREKLFF.